The TCR beta chain under discussion was sequenced for a study of early T cells in non-severe SARS-CoV-2 infection. This clonotype came up a few times. Its specificity is unknown. Researchers tagged individual cDNA molecules with unique molecular identifiers. MiXCR was run by TCRdb on the 5' RACE reads, yielding one entry per CDR3 protein. The profile shows some 36,000 distinct CDR3 sequences, 5.5% to 8% of them singletons. Overall study findings and caveats: VDJdb-based matching was biased toward anti-spike CD8 responses and missed private and CD4 specificities.

The receptor's source is an adult who was a healthcare worker with PCR-confirmed SARS-CoV-2 infection or an uninfected control (not recorded which). The specimen comprised whole blood, sampled at baseline.

The CDR3 nucleotides read TGTGCCAGCAGTCAAACAGTTGGGGATCAGCCCCAGCATTTT. Translating it yields CASSQTVGDQPQHF. The V and J genes are TRBV27 and TRBJ1-5; D unresolved. The CDR3 covers 14 residues. From germline, CDR1 is MNHEY and CDR2 SMNVEV (reference sequence). Trimming stripped 5 bases from V and 5 bases from J, with 13 bases between.